This note documents a single T cell receptor (beta chain) sequence. This clonotype was detected ten times or more. Its target antigen remains unknown. Nothing much larger sits one base from this clone, and base qualities are not available. Library construction relied on PCR. The sequencing machine was an Illumina HiSeq 2500. Molecular barcoding was employed in the preparation of TCR libraries, with unique molecular identifiers being used to normalize TCRbeta repertoire quantification. The public sequencing data were trimmed at Q25 with fastp and processed into clonotypes with MiXCR by TCRdb, which kept only in-frame beta chains. Rows are unified per CDR3 protein, each entry keeping the most common DNA and genes. Counted in this sample were about 600,000 distinct CDR3 sequences; over 9.5% of them appeared once. The ten most abundant clones make up about 4% of the sample. The sample is drawn from a study of T-cell reconstitution after alpha-beta-depleted transplantation in children (dated by TCRdb to the mid-2010s). Looking at the study overall: Using TCR repertoire profiling, the study followed T-cell immune reconstitution in a quantitative way in children after TCRalphabeta/CD19-depleted allogeneic hematopoietic cell transplantation.

Sequencing was performed on PBMCs from the stem cell graft donor, taken from the stem cell graft. This TCR came from a human donor who donated a stem cell graft to a child with acute myeloid leukemia.

The nucleotide sequence is given as TGCAGCGCTAAGCCCGACAATGAGCAGTTCTTC. This yields the protein CSAKPDNEQFF. The V and J segments used are TRBV29-1 and TRBJ2-1; no D gene is confidently identified. V sheds 7 bases and J sheds 5 bases, leaving 9 bases between their ends. Its CDR3 holds 11 amino acids, cysteine through phenylalanine. The read is trimmed to its CDR3 DNA, 33 bases read in frame from base 1. The germline V gene encodes CDR1 SQVTM and CDR2 ANQGSEA.